The rows below give T cell receptor beta chains drawn from one sample of a study of response to subunit inactivated influenza vaccine. TCRdb re-called the RT-PCR reads through MiXCR, storing one row per CDR3 protein. The sample has approximately 500,000 distinct CDR3 sequences, 13% seen once; the top ten hold around 14%. The sample here was PBMCs from blood, taken about 40 days after vaccination. These receptors were collected from a man aged 50 or older who received an inactivated influenza vaccine. Each CDR3 is given with its conserved first and last residue. The order of the fields is V gene, J gene, clone size, D gene, CDR3 DNA, CDR3 protein. The D gene is left open where the match is weak. Size is omitted from some rows. Given values are once, few, many or a class for expanded clones.

v_gene: TRBV7-2; j_gene: TRBJ2-7; abundance: .; d_gene: TRBD2; CDR3nt: TGTGCCAGCAGCTTCTCTCCGGGACTAGCGGGAGACGAGCAGTACTTC; CDR3aa: CASSFSPGLAGDEQYF
v_gene: TRBV24-1; j_gene: TRBJ2-2; abundance: few; d_gene: .; CDR3nt: TGTGCCACCAGGAGCGGAAAGATGAACACCGGGGAGCTGTTTTTT; CDR3aa: CATRSGKMNTGELFF
v_gene: TRBV5-1; j_gene: TRBJ2-1; abundance: few; d_gene: .; CDR3nt: TGCGCCAGCAGGGGGGAAAACAACAATGAGCAGTTCTTC; CDR3aa: CASRGENNNEQFF
v_gene: TRBV11-2; j_gene: TRBJ2-5; abundance: .; d_gene: TRBD1; CDR3nt: TGTGCCAGCAGCCACGGACAGGGAGGAGAGACCCAGTACTTC; CDR3aa: CASSHGQGGETQYF
v_gene: TRBV7-8; j_gene: TRBJ2-7; abundance: .; d_gene: TRBD2; CDR3nt: TGTGCCAGCAGCTTAGAGGTGCTAGCGGGGGACCTCTACGAGCAGTACTTC; CDR3aa: CASSLEVLAGDLYEQYF
v_gene: TRBV7-2; j_gene: TRBJ1-5; abundance: many; d_gene: .; CDR3nt: TGTGCCAGCAGCCCCCTTAACGGTCAGCCCCAGCATTTT; CDR3aa: CASSPLNGQPQHF
v_gene: TRBV6-1; j_gene: TRBJ1-4; abundance: .; d_gene: .; CDR3nt: TGTGCCAGCAGTGAGACGGATGAAAAACTGTTTTTT; CDR3aa: CASSETDEKLFF
v_gene: TRBV20-1; j_gene: TRBJ2-5; abundance: few; d_gene: .; CDR3nt: TGCAGTGCTAGAGGTCCGGGAGTACTTCGGGAGACCCAGTACTTC; CDR3aa: CSARGPGVLRETQYF
v_gene: TRBV19; j_gene: TRBJ1-1; abundance: .; d_gene: .; CDR3nt: TGTGCCAGTAGTCCTTGGGGAGAGAACACTGAAGCTTTCTTT; CDR3aa: CASSPWGENTEAFF
v_gene: TRBV6-1; j_gene: TRBJ1-6; abundance: .; d_gene: .; CDR3nt: TGTGCCAGCAGCACTAGCCCAGGACAGCCCTATAATTCACCCCTCCACTTT; CDR3aa: CASSTSPGQPYNSPLHF
v_gene: TRBV20-1; j_gene: TRBJ1-5; abundance: many; d_gene: .; CDR3nt: TGCAGTGCCCACCGGAGGGCAGGCAATCAGCCCCAGCATTTT; CDR3aa: CSAHRRAGNQPQHF
v_gene: TRBV7-2; j_gene: TRBJ1-3; abundance: few; d_gene: .; CDR3nt: TGTGCCAGCAGCCATATAGGGCCCTCTGGAAACACCATATATTTT; CDR3aa: CASSHIGPSGNTIYF
v_gene: TRBV7-6; j_gene: TRBJ2-7; abundance: .; d_gene: TRBD2; CDR3nt: TGTGCCAGCAGCTTCTCCCGGACTAGCGGGTTTGATAGCTCCTACGAGCAGTACTTC; CDR3aa: CASSFSRTSGFDSSYEQYF
v_gene: TRBV5-1; j_gene: TRBJ1-1; abundance: .; d_gene: TRBD1; CDR3nt: TGCGCCAGCAGCACTGGCCCCGGGACAGGTGTCCTGTGGAACACTGAAGCTTTCTTT; CDR3aa: CASSTGPGTGVLWNTEAFF
v_gene: TRBV2; j_gene: TRBJ1-1; abundance: few; d_gene: .; CDR3nt: TGTGCCAGCACCAGGGGTGCTGAAGCTTTCTTT; CDR3aa: CASTRGAEAFF
v_gene: TRBV20-1; j_gene: TRBJ1-6; abundance: .; d_gene: .; CDR3nt: TGCAGTGCAAGACAGGTTGGGCCCAATTCACCCCTCCACTTT; CDR3aa: CSARQVGPNSPLHF
v_gene: TRBV20-1; j_gene: TRBJ2-3; abundance: .; d_gene: TRBD2; CDR3nt: TGCAGTGCTAGGTCGGGGGGGGTCAGCGGTACGGATACGCAGTATTTT; CDR3aa: CSARSGGVSGTDTQYF
v_gene: TRBV12-5; j_gene: TRBJ2-5; abundance: .; d_gene: TRBD2; CDR3nt: TGTGCTAGTGGGTTAGCGGGTGCAGAGACCCAGTACTTC; CDR3aa: CASGLAGAETQYF
v_gene: TRBV12-3/TRBV12-4; j_gene: TRBJ2-7; abundance: .; d_gene: TRBD1; CDR3nt: TGTGCCAGCAGTTCCATCAGGGGGCAGGGGCTTACGTACGAGCAGTACTTC; CDR3aa: CASSSIRGQGLTYEQYF
v_gene: TRBV6-1; j_gene: TRBJ2-2; abundance: .; d_gene: .; CDR3nt: TGTGCCAGCAGTGAAATCGGGGGCTTGAACACCGGGGAGCTGTTTTTT; CDR3aa: CASSEIGGLNTGELFF
v_gene: TRBV29-1; j_gene: TRBJ2-7; abundance: .; d_gene: .; CDR3nt: TGCAGCGCCGTGACACGGCTCCCTTACGAGCAGTACTTC; CDR3aa: CSAVTRLPYEQYF
v_gene: TRBV7-2; j_gene: TRBJ2-7; abundance: .; d_gene: .; CDR3nt: TGTGCCAGCAGCCCGTCTGAGGGGCCCTACGAGCAGTACTTC; CDR3aa: CASSPSEGPYEQYF
v_gene: TRBV11-2; j_gene: TRBJ2-5; abundance: .; d_gene: .; CDR3nt: TGTGCCAGCAGCTTATTCACGGAGACCCAGTACTTC; CDR3aa: CASSLFTETQYF
v_gene: TRBV6-2/TRBV6-3; j_gene: TRBJ2-2; abundance: .; d_gene: TRBD1; CDR3nt: TGTGCCAGCAGGGACAGGTTGTCGGGGGAGCTGTTTTTT; CDR3aa: CASRDRLSGELFF
v_gene: TRBV24-1; j_gene: TRBJ1-5; abundance: .; d_gene: TRBD1; CDR3nt: TGTGCCACCAGTGGGGGACAGGGCTACAATCAGCCCCAGCATTTT; CDR3aa: CATSGGQGYNQPQHF
v_gene: TRBV23-1; j_gene: TRBJ1-5; abundance: few; d_gene: .; CDR3nt: TGCGCCACTCCGACGGCACCCGACAGCAATCAGCCCCAGCATTTT; CDR3aa: CATPTAPDSNQPQHF
v_gene: TRBV12-3/TRBV12-4; j_gene: TRBJ2-7; abundance: few; d_gene: .; CDR3nt: TGTGCCAGCAGGAGGGGGGGGAACTACGAGCAGTACTTC; CDR3aa: CASRRGGNYEQYF
v_gene: TRBV4-3; j_gene: TRBJ2-6; abundance: many; d_gene: .; CDR3nt: TGCGCCAGCAGCCCGGGATTAGGCTCTGGGGCCAACGTCCTGACTTTC; CDR3aa: CASSPGLGSGANVLTF
v_gene: TRBV9; j_gene: TRBJ2-2; abundance: .; d_gene: TRBD1; CDR3nt: TGTGCCAGCAGCGTACTCGGGACAGTGAACACCGGGGAGCTGTTTTTT; CDR3aa: CASSVLGTVNTGELFF
v_gene: TRBV5-5; j_gene: TRBJ2-5; abundance: many; d_gene: .; CDR3nt: TGTGCCAGCAGCCCCCATCAGCGGACCGGAGAGACCCAGTACTTC; CDR3aa: CASSPHQRTGETQYF
v_gene: TRBV6-5; j_gene: TRBJ2-1; abundance: .; d_gene: .; CDR3nt: TGTGCCAGCAGTTACTCGAGTCCAGCCAACAATGAGCAGTTCTTC; CDR3aa: CASSYSSPANNEQFF
v_gene: TRBV15; j_gene: TRBJ2-2; abundance: few; d_gene: .; CDR3nt: TGTGCCACCAGCAGAGAATCGACATGGGGGGCCGGGGAGCTGTTTTTT; CDR3aa: CATSRESTWGAGELFF